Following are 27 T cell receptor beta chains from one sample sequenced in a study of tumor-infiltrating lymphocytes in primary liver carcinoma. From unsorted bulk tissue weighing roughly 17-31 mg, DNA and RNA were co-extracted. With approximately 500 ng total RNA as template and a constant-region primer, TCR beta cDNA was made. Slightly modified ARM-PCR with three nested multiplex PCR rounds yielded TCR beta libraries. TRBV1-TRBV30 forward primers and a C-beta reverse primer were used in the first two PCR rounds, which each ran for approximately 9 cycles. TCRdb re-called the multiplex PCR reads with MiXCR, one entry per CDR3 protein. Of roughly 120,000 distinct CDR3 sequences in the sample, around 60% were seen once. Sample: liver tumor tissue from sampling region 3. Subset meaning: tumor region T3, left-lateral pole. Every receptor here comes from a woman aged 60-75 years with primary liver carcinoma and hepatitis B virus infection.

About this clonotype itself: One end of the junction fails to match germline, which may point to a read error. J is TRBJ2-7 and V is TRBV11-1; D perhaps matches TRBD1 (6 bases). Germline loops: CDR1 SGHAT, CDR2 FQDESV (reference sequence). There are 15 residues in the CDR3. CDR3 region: CAGSPTGRGAYEQYF. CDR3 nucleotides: TGTGCCGGCAGCCCCACTGGCAGGGGTGCATACGAGCAGTACTTC.

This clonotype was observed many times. The CDR3 nucleotides read TGCAGCGTGTTCCAGGACCTCTCTGGAAACACCATATATTTT. Translated, it gives CSVFQDLSGNTIYF. The genes are TRBV29-1 and TRBJ1-3; D ambiguous. Germline V lookup: CDR1 SQVTM, CDR2 ANQGSEA. This CDR3 spans 14 amino acids. Trimming took off 6 bases at V and 0 bases at J, with 12 bases between the two ends.

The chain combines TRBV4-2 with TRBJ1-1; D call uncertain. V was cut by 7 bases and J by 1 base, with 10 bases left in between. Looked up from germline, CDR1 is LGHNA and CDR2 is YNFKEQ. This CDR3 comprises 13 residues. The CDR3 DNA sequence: TGTGCCAGCATTCAATTTGAGAACACTGAAGCTTTCTTT. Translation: CASIQFENTEAFF.

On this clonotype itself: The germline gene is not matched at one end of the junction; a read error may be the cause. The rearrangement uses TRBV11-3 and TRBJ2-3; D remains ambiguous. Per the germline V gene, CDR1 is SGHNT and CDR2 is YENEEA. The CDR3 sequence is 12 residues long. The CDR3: CGSSTLTDTQYF. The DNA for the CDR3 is TGTGGCAGCAGCACACTAACAGATACGCAGTATTTT.

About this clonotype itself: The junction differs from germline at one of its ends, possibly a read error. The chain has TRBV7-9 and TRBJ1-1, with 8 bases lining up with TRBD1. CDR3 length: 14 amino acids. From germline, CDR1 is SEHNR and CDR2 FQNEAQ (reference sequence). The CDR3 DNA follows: TGTGCCAGTAGCCCCCGGACAGGGAACACTGATGCTTTCTTT. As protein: CASSPRTGNTDAFF.

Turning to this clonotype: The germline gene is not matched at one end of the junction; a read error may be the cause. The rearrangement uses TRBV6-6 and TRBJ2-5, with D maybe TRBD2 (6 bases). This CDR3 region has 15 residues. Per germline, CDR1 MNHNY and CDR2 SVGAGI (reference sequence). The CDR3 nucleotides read TGTGCCAGCAGCGCCCGGACGGAAGGTCGGGGGACCCACTACTTC. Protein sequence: CASSARTEGRGTHYF.

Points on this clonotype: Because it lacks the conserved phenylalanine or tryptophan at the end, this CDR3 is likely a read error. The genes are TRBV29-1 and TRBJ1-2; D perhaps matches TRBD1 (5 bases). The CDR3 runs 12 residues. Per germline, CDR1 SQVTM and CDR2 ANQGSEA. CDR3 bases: TGCAACGTTGAGACAGCGGACTATGGTTACACCTCC. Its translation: CNVETADYGYTS.

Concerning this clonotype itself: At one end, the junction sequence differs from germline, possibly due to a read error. DNA for the CDR3: TGTACCAGCAGCCGGGGCGTCAGGAGTACCGGGGAGCTGTTTTTT. It is translated as CTSSRGVRSTGELFF. This rearrangement joins TRBV7-9 to TRBJ2-2, with D perhaps being TRBD1 or TRBD2 (5 bases each). Germline V gene data show CDR1 as SEHNR and CDR2 as FQNEAQ (reference sequence). This CDR3 has 15 amino acids.

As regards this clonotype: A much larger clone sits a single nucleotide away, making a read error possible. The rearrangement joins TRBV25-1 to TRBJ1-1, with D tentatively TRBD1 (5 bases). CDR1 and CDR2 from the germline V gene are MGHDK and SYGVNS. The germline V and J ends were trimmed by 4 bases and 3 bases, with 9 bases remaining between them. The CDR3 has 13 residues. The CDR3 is CASSGLGHTEAFF. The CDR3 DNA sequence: TGTGCCAGCAGTGGGCTGGGGCACACTGAAGCTTTCTTT. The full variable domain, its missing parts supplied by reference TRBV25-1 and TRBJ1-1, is EADIYQTPRYLVIGTGKKITLECSQTMGHDKMYWYQQDPGMELHLIHYSYGVNSTEKGDLSSESTVSRIRTEHFPLTLESARPSHTSQYLCASSGLGHTEAFFGQGTRLTVV.

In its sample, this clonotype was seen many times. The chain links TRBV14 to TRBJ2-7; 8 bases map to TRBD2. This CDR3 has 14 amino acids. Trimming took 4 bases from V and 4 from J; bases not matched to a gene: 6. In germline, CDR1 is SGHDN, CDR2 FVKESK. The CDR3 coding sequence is TGTGCCAGCAGCCCGTGGACTAGCAAGTACGAGCAGTACTTC. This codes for CASSPWTSKYEQYF.

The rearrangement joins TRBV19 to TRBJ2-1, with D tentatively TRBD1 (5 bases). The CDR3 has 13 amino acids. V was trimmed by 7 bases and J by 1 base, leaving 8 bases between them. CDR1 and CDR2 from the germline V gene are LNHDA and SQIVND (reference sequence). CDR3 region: CASKGWSYNEQFF. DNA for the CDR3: TGTGCCAGTAAGGGGTGGTCCTACAATGAGCAGTTCTTC.

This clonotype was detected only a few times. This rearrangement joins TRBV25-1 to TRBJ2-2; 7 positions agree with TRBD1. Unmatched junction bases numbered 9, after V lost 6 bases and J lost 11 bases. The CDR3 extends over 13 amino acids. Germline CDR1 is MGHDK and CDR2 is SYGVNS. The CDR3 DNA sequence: TGTGCCAGCAGAGGACCCGACAGGGCAGAGCTGTTTTTT. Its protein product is CASRGPDRAELFF.

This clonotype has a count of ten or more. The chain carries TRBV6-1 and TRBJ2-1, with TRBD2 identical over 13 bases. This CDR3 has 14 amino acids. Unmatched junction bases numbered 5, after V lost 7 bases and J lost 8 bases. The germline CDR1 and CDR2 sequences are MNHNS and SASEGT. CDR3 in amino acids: CASKGTSGAYEQFF. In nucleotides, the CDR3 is TGTGCCAGCAAAGGGACTAGCGGGGCTTATGAGCAGTTCTTC.

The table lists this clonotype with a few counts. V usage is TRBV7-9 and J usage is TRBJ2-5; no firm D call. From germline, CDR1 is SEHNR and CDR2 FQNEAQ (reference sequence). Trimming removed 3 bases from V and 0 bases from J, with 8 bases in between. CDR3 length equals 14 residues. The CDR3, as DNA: TGTGCCAGCAGCTTTACACAGTACCAAGAGACCCAGTACTTC. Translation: CASSFTQYQETQYF. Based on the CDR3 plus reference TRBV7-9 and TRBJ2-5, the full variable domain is DTGVSQNPRHKITKRGQNVTFRCDPISEHNRLYWYRQTLGQGPEFLTYFQNEAQLEKSRLLSDRFSAERPKGSFSTLEIQRTEQGDSAMYLCASSFTQYQETQYFGPGTRLLVL.

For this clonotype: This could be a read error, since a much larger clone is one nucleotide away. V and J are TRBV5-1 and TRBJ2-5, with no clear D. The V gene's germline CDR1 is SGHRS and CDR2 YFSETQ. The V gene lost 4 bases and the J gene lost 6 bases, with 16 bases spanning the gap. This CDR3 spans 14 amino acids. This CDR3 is CASSMAPGAKTQYF. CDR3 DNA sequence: TGCGCCAGCAGCATGGCTCCGGGTGCGAAGACCCAGTACTTC.

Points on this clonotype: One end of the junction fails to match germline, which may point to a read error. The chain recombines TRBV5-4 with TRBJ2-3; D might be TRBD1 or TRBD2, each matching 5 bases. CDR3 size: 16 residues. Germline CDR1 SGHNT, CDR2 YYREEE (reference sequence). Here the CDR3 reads CATSRKTAASTATQYF. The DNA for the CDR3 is TGTGCCACCAGCCGTAAGACAGCAGCTAGCACAGCTACGCAGTATTTT.

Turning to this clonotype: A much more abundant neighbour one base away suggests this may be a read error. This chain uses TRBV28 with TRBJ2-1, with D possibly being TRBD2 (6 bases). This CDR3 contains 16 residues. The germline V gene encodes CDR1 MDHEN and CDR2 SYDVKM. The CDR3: CASSTSSASSYNKQFF. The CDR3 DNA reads TGTGCCAGCAGTACATCTAGCGCGAGCTCCTACAATAAGCAGTTCTTC.

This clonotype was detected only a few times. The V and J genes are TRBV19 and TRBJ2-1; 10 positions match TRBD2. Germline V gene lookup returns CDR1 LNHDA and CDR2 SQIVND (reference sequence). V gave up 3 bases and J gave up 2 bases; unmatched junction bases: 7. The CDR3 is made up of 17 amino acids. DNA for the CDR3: TGTGCCAGTAGTATTCAGTCGACTAGCGGGCCCTACAATGAGCAGTTCTTC. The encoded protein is CASSIQSTSGPYNEQFF.

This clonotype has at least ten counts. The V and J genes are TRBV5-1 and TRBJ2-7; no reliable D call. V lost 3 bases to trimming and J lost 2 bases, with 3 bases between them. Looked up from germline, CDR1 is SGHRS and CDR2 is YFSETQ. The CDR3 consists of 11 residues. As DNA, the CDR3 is TGCGCCAGCAGCTCGGCCTACGAGCAGTACTTC. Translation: CASSSAYEQYF.

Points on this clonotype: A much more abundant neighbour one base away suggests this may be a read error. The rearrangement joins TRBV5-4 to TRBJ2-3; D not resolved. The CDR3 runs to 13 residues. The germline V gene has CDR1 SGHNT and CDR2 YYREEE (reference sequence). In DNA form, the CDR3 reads TGTGCCAGCAGCGAGGAATTTACAGATATGCAGTATTTT. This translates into CASSEEFTDMQYF.

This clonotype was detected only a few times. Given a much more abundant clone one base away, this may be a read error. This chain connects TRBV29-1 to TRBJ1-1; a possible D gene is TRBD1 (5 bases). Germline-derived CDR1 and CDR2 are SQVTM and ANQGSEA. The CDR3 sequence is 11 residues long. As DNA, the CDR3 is TGCAGCGCCGGGGACGTTTCTGATGCTTTCTTT. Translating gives CSAGDVSDAFF.

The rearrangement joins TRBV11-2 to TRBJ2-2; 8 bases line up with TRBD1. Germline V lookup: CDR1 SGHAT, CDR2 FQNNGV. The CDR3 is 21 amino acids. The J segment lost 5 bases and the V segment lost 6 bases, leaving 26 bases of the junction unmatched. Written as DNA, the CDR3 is TGTGCCAGCAGTTTATCTGGGGCTTCAGGGGGCCCCCACGTTCGGACCGGGGAGCTGTTTTTT. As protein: CASSLSGASGGPHVRTGELFF.

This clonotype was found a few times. The CDR3 DNA is TGTGCCACCAGTGAGAGCCCCGGGACTAGCGGGCAGTTCTCCTACAATGAGCAGTTCTTC. Encoded protein: CATSESPGTSGQFSYNEQFF. The gene calls are TRBV24-1 and TRBJ2-1, with 12 bases aligning to TRBD2. Germline assignment: CDR1 KGHDR and CDR2 SFDVKD. After removal of 4 bases from V and 0 bases from J, the junction contained 12 bases not matched to a gene. The CDR3 spans 20 residues.

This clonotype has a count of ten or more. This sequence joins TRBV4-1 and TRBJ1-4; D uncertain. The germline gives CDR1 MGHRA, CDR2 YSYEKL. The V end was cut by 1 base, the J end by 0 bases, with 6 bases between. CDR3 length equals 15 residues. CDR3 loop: CASSQGHSTNEKLFF. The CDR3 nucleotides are TGCGCCAGCAGCCAAGGTCACTCAACTAATGAAAAACTGTTTTTT.

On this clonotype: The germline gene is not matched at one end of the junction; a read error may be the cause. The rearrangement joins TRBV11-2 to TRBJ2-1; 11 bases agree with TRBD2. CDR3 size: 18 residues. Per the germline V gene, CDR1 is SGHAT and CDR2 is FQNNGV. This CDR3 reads CASILVPLAGGQNNEQFF. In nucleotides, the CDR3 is TGTGCCAGCATCTTAGTCCCCCTAGCGGGAGGTCAAAACAATGAGCAGTTCTTC.

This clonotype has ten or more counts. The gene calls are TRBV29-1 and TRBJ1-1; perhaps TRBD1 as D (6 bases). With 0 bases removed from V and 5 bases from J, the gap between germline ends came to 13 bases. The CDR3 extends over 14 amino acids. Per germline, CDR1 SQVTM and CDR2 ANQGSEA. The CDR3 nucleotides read TGCAGCGTTGAAGACTTAGGGGGTAGGACTGAAGCTTTCTTT. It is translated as CSVEDLGGRTEAFF.

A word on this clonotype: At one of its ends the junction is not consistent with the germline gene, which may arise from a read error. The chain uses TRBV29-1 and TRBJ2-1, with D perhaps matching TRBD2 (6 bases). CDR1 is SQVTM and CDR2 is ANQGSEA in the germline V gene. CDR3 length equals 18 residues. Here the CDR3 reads CNVVQQDWMTSFGKEQFF. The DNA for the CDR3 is TGCAACGTTGTCCAGCAGGACTGGATGACTAGTTTCGGCAAGGAGCAGTTCTTC.